This T cell receptor (beta chain) was profiled in a study of T cell repertoires in cytomegalovirus infection. This clonotype has a count of ten or more. MiXCR, run by TCRdb on the reads, gives a single entry per CDR3 protein. Altogether almost 500,000 distinct CDR3 sequences are present, 10% to 12% being singletons, with the ten largest covering about 10%. Per the germline V gene, CDR1 is SGHAT and CDR2 is FQDESV (reference sequence). V lost 2 bases, J lost 9 bases, and 38 bases lay in between. The CDR3 is 22 residues long. This clonotype was sampled from a human donor in good health (CMV status not recorded). Some clones in this sample may be carry-over from other donors' samples. The rearrangement joins TRBV11-1 to TRBJ2-1; D is possibly TRBD1 (5 bases). The source material was PBMCs. The CDR3 DNA reads as TGTGCCAGCAGCTTACGGTTCTCCGGGCAGGCCCGTCAGGGTCTACCTAGTGGTGAGCAGTTCTTC. Its protein is CASSLRFSGQARQGLPSGEQFF.